This T cell receptor (beta chain) was profiled in a study of identical twins. Details on this clonotype: Its antigen is undetermined.

TCRdb ran MiXCR on the 5' RACE reads and lists one entry per CDR3 protein. Among approximately 1.8 million distinct CDR3 sequences, around 29% were seen once, and the ten largest hold roughly 0.3%. Study-wide results and limits: Not following the same donors, the study drew its conclusions from cross-sectional statistical analysis. Within cord blood, abundant beta clonotypes carried fewer insertions, but memory repertoires showed no such trend. Out-of-frame sharing of TCR alpha in monozygotic twins was underestimated by models.

The clonotype comes from a newborn girl in good health. Sequencing input: cord blood.

CDR3 loop: CASSSVPGGAFF. The CDR3 coding sequence is TGTGCCAGCAGCTCAGTCCCAGGTGGGGCTTTCTTT. The chain employs TRBV7-2 and TRBJ1-1; D gene unclear. Germline CDR1 and CDR2: SGHTA and FQGNSA. CDR3 length equals 12 residues. Trimming shortened V by 4 bases and J by 11 bases, and 14 bases separated the two germline ends.